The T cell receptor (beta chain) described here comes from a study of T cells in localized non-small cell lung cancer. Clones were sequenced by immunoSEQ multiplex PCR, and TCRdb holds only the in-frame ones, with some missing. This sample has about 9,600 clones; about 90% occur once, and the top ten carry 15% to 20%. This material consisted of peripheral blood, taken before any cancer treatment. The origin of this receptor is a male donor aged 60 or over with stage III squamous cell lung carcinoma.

CDR3: CASSHTPGEGAGGFQETQYF. The CDR3 DNA follows: TGCGCCAGCAGCCATACCCCCGGGGAGGGAGCGGGGGGATTCCAAGAGACCCAGTACTTC. The chain uses TRBV4-1 and TRBJ2-5; TRBD2 matches 9 bases. The V and J ends lost 3 bases and 1 base, in that order; junction bases with no gene match: 18. Germline loops: CDR1 MGHRA, CDR2 YSYEKL. There are 20 residues in the CDR3.